This is a list of T cell receptor beta chains from one sample in a study of CD8 T cells in ankylosing spondylitis. From the 5' RACE reads, TCRdb called clonotypes with MiXCR, one entry per CDR3 protein. The sample gives 150,000 to 200,000 distinct CDR3 sequences, 18% of which show up once; approximately 4.3% is in the top ten. Sequencing input: blood, either unsorted or a sorted T cell fraction (not recorded which). The receptors stem from a male donor aged 10-35 years with ankylosing spondylitis or in good health (not recorded which). Each CDR3 is given with its conserved first and last residue. D genes are given only for firm matches. Only some rows state a clone size, as once, few, many or a class for expanded clones.

>TRBV15|.|TRBJ1-2|many
CATSRESGGYTF
TGTGCCACCAGCAGAGAATCCGGAGGCTACACCTTC
>TRBV10-3|TRBD2|TRBJ2-1|many
CAISLGLAEVNEQFF
TGTGCCATCAGCTTGGGACTAGCGGAGGTCAATGAGCAGTTCTTC
>TRBV15|.|TRBJ2-1|.
CATSRDPAGNEQFF
TGTGCCACCAGCAGAGATCCCGCGGGGAATGAGCAGTTCTTC
>TRBV20-1|.|TRBJ2-3|.
CSAQLGEDTQYF
TGCAGTGCCCAACTAGGAGAAGATACGCAGTATTTT
>TRBV12-3/TRBV12-4|.|TRBJ1-4|.
CASSLMVQSEKLFF
TGTGCCAGCAGTTTGATGGTACAGAGCGAAAAACTGTTTTTT
>TRBV7-2|TRBD2|TRBJ2-1|.
CASSGKGTSDEQFF
TGTGCCAGCAGCGGAAAAGGGACTAGCGATGAGCAGTTCTTC
>TRBV21-1|.|TRBJ2-5|many
CASSPQGPGPVQETQYF
TGTGCCAGCAGCCCCCAAGGCCCGGGTCCCGTACAAGAGACCCAGTACTTC
>TRBV7-2|.|TRBJ1-5|.
CASSWRGGNQPQHF
TGTGCCAGCAGCTGGAGGGGGGGCAATCAGCCCCAGCATTTT
>TRBV25-1|.|TRBJ2-1|many
CASSGATFGEQFF
TGTGCCAGCAGTGGGGCAACATTCGGTGAGCAGTTCTTC
>TRBV5-1|TRBD2|TRBJ2-2|many
CASSTQVGLAGDVRTGELFF
TGCGCCAGCAGCACGCAGGTGGGTCTAGCGGGGGATGTCCGCACCGGGGAGCTGTTTTTT
>TRBV29-1|.|TRBJ2-1|many
CSVVSRAYNEQFF
TGCAGCGTTGTGAGCCGAGCCTACAATGAGCAGTTCTTC
>TRBV13|TRBD2|TRBJ2-1|many
CASSGLAGTKQFF
TGTGCCAGCAGCGGTCTAGCGGGCACCAAGCAGTTCTTC
>TRBV6-1|.|TRBJ1-1|.
CASSETGLTIPEAFF
TGTGCCAGCAGTGAAACAGGCTTGACGATCCCTGAAGCTTTCTTT
>TRBV19|.|TRBJ1-1|many
CASSPGLLGTEAFF
TGTGCCAGTAGCCCAGGCTTGCTGGGCACTGAAGCTTTCTTT
>TRBV12-3/TRBV12-4|.|TRBJ1-1|many
CASSLGDTEAFF
TGTGCCAGCAGTTTAGGTGACACTGAAGCTTTCTTT
>TRBV4-1|TRBD2|TRBJ2-2|many
CASSHTDPSGSLTGELFF
TGCGCCAGCAGCCATACCGACCCTAGCGGGAGCCTCACCGGGGAGCTGTTTTTT
>TRBV5-1|TRBD2|TRBJ2-1|many
CASSPPSGSVNNEQFF
TGCGCCAGCAGCCCCCCTAGCGGGAGTGTTAACAATGAGCAGTTCTTC
>TRBV12-3/TRBV12-4|TRBD1|TRBJ2-1|many
CASSTSGTGGYNEQFF
TGTGCCAGCAGCACTTCCGGGACAGGGGGATACAATGAGCAGTTCTTC
>TRBV6-6|.|TRBJ2-1|many
CASSLERPNEQFF
TGTGCCAGCAGCCTAGAGCGGCCCAATGAGCAGTTCTTC
>TRBV10-3|.|TRBJ2-5|.
CAISDVAVTQYF
TGTGCCATCAGTGATGTAGCGGTTACCCAGTACTTC
>TRBV5-1|.|TRBJ2-5|few
CASSLVASQETQYF
TGCGCCAGCAGCTTAGTGGCCTCCCAAGAGACCCAGTACTTC
>TRBV4-2|.|TRBJ2-5|once
CASSPNGAAIQETQYF
TGTGCCAGCAGCCCCAACGGGGCAGCCATCCAAGAGACCCAGTACTTC
>TRBV5-1|TRBD1|TRBJ1-4|many
CASSLGQGTTNEKLFF
TGCGCCAGCAGCTTGGGACAGGGGACAACTAATGAAAAACTGTTTTTT
>TRBV20-1|.|TRBJ2-3|.
CSARTRPTDTQYF
TGCAGTGCTAGGACGCGCCCCACAGATACGCAGTATTTT
>TRBV15|TRBD1|TRBJ2-1|many
CATSTDRGANNEQFF
TGTGCCACCAGCACGGACAGGGGAGCAAATAATGAGCAGTTCTTC
>TRBV10-3|TRBD1|TRBJ2-7|many
CAIKGQGDLYEQYF
TGTGCCATCAAAGGACAGGGGGATCTCTACGAGCAGTACTTC
>TRBV2|.|TRBJ2-1|.
CASSEAAGYF
TGTGCCAGCAGTGAAGCGGCCGGATACTTC
>TRBV7-3|TRBD2|TRBJ2-3|many
CASSSLGAGVTDTQYF
TGTGCCAGCAGCTCCTTAGGGGCGGGAGTGACAGATACGCAGTATTTT
>TRBV14|TRBD2|TRBJ2-5|many
CASNPGTSFQETQYF
TGTGCCAGCAACCCCGGGACTAGCTTCCAAGAGACCCAGTACTTC
>TRBV6-2/TRBV6-3|.|TRBJ2-3|many
CASSYTKVPDTQYF
TGTGCCAGCAGTTACACGAAGGTACCAGATACGCAGTATTTT
>TRBV10-3|TRBD2|TRBJ2-1|few
CAISGGLAGQSEQFF
TGTGCCATCAGTGGTGGACTAGCGGGACAATCCGAGCAGTTCTTC
>TRBV20-1|.|TRBJ2-3|.
CSALRDSSPDTQYF
TGCAGTGCTCTCCGGGACTCCTCCCCAGATACGCAGTATTTT
>TRBV3-1|.|TRBJ2-2|many
CASSQVGARTGELFF
TGTGCCAGCAGCCAAGTGGGGGCGCGGACCGGGGAGCTGTTTTTT
>TRBV18|TRBD1|TRBJ2-5|many
CASSPRQGGGETQYF
TGTGCCAGCTCACCACGACAGGGGGGAGGAGAGACCCAGTACTTC
>TRBV6-5|.|TRBJ2-1|many
CASSETGAGYNEQFF
TGTGCCAGCAGTGAAACAGGGGCGGGGTACAATGAGCAGTTCTTC
>TRBV28|.|TRBJ2-7|many
CASSPPGIGDEQYF
TGTGCCAGCAGTCCCCCCGGAATCGGAGACGAGCAGTACTTC
>TRBV7-9|.|TRBJ2-7|.
CASSHIQGTPYEQYF
TGTGCCAGCAGCCATATACAGGGAACCCCCTACGAGCAGTACTTC
>TRBV5-1|.|TRBJ1-1|many
CASSLGGDYTEAFF
TGCGCCAGCAGCTTGGGAGGTGATTACACTGAAGCTTTCTTT
>TRBV21-1|.|TRBJ2-1|.
CASSKTPGRFSYNEQFF
TGTGCCAGCAGCAAAACTCCGGGACGCTTCTCCTACAATGAGCAGTTCTTC
>TRBV7-8|.|TRBJ1-2|many
CASSLDSGIGGLSYGYTF
TGTGCCAGCAGCTTAGATTCCGGGATTGGGGGGCTAAGCTATGGCTACACCTTC
>TRBV5-1|.|TRBJ2-7|many
CASSVGGSGGEQYF
TGCGCCAGCAGCGTGGGGGGTAGCGGCGGGGAGCAGTACTTC
>TRBV30|TRBD2|TRBJ2-1|many
CAWRPSGSGQFF
TGTGCCTGGAGACCCAGCGGGAGTGGGCAGTTCTTC
>TRBV20-1|.|TRBJ1-1|many
CSARWTNTEAFF
TGCAGTGCTAGGTGGACGAACACTGAAGCTTTCTTT
>TRBV7-9|.|TRBJ2-1|many
CASTQRSYNEQFF
TGTGCCAGCACCCAGCGCAGTTACAATGAGCAGTTCTTC
>TRBV25-1|TRBD1|TRBJ1-5|many
CASSASPGGSNQPQHF
TGTGCCAGCAGTGCCTCGCCAGGGGGGAGCAATCAGCCCCAGCATTTT
>TRBV5-1|TRBD2|TRBJ2-7|many
CASSSGASGGPYEQYF
TGCGCCAGCAGCTCGGGCGCTAGCGGGGGCCCCTACGAGCAGTACTTC
>TRBV20-1|TRBD2|TRBJ2-7|many
CSARDLGRDYNYEQYF
TGCAGTGCTAGAGACCTTGGCCGGGACTACAACTACGAGCAGTACTTC
>TRBV4-2|TRBD2|TRBJ2-5|few
CASSRGLAGDQETQYF
TGTGCCAGCAGCCGCGGACTAGCGGGAGATCAGGAGACCCAGTACTTC
>TRBV7-7|.|TRBJ2-7|.
CASSSSTEGEQYF
TGTGCCAGCAGCTCCTCGACAGAGGGAGAGCAGTACTTC
>TRBV20-1|.|TRBJ1-5|.
CSAEGGSRNQPQHF
TGCAGTGCTGAAGGGGGGAGCAGAAATCAGCCCCAGCATTTT
>TRBV12-3/TRBV12-4|.|TRBJ2-7|many
CASSLDETGEQYF
TGTGCCAGCAGTTTAGATGAGACTGGTGAGCAGTACTTC
>TRBV20-1|.|TRBJ1-1|many
CSASTTEVTEAFF
TGCAGTGCTTCTACGACAGAGGTCACTGAAGCTTTCTTT
>TRBV5-1|.|TRBJ1-2|many
CASSLDSARRGRGYTF
TGCGCCAGCAGCTTGGACTCCGCGCGGCGGGGACGTGGCTACACCTTC
>TRBV20-1|TRBD1|TRBJ1-2|.
CSARDGRGAYYGYTF
TGCAGTGCTAGAGATGGCAGGGGGGCTTACTATGGCTACACCTTC
>TRBV5-1|TRBD1|TRBJ1-4|many
CASSRLGTDNEKLFF
TGCGCCAGCAGCCGCCTCGGGACAGATAATGAAAAACTGTTTTTT
>TRBV12-3/TRBV12-4|.|TRBJ2-7|many
CASSFGRHTYEQYF
TGTGCCAGCAGTTTTGGTAGACATACCTACGAGCAGTACTTC
>TRBV7-3|TRBD2|TRBJ2-1|many
CASSPLAGVPGEHEQFF
TGTGCCAGCAGCCCTCTAGCGGGAGTTCCAGGTGAACATGAGCAGTTCTTC
>TRBV12-3/TRBV12-4|.|TRBJ2-1|many
CASSPDYGSPSSYNEQFF
TGTGCCAGCAGCCCGGATTATGGATCCCCGAGCTCCTACAATGAGCAGTTCTTC
>TRBV12-3/TRBV12-4|TRBD1|TRBJ2-1|many
CASSSHGTGGEQFF
TGTGCCAGCAGTTCCCACGGGACAGGGGGTGAGCAGTTCTTC